A single sample gave rise to the 26 T cell receptor beta chains below, sequenced in a study of OX40 agonist ivuxolimab in advanced cancers. TCRdb keeps only in-frame clones here, not all; method: immunoSEQ multiplex PCR. The sample consists of some 63,000 clones, about 87% of them appearing once. The sequences come from CD4+ or CD8+ T cells sorted from blood, collected in a trial of the OX40 agonist ivuxolimab. These receptors were collected from an adult with an advanced solid tumor such as melanoma, head and neck, liver or kidney cancer.

The J gene is TRBJ2-7, the V gene TRBV5-1; D possibly matches TRBD1 or TRBD2 (5 bases each). The germline V and J ends were trimmed by 5 bases and 3 bases, with 18 bases remaining between them. Germline CDR1 reads SGHRS; CDR2 reads YFSETQ. CDR3 length: 15 amino acids. CDR3 DNA sequence: TGCGCCAGCAGTTTCAACCGGGACGGTGTCTACGAGCAGTACTTC. Translation: CASSFNRDGVYEQYF.

The V call is TRBV18, the J call TRBJ2-7, with D perhaps TRBD1 or TRBD2 (5 bases each). Trimming took off 6 bases at V and 3 bases at J, with 12 bases between the two ends. From germline, CDR1 is KGHSH and CDR2 LQKENI. CDR3 length: 13 amino acids. CDR3 coding DNA: TGTGCCAGCTCCCTCCGGGACGGCTACGAGCAGTACTTC. Translated, it gives CASSLRDGYEQYF.

This sequence joins TRBV7-3 and TRBJ2-7; 9 bases fit TRBD2. CDR3 size: 16 residues. The germline CDR1 and CDR2 sequences are SGHTA and FQGTGA. Germline trimming cut 11 bases from V and 0 bases from J; bases unmatched to any gene: 14. CDR3 in amino acids: CAGSAGGPLSSYEQYF. The CDR3 bases are TGTGCCGGCTCAGCGGGAGGCCCCCTTAGCTCCTACGAGCAGTACTTC.

The count of this clone is one. The CDR3 sequence: CASSPLSYEQYF. The CDR3 nucleotides are TGTGCCAGCTCACCCCTGTCCTACGAGCAGTACTTC. The chain employs TRBV18 and TRBJ2-7; D is uncertain. This CDR3 contains 12 residues. Trimming removed 3 bases from V and 1 base from J, with 4 bases in between. CDR1 is KGHSH, CDR2 LQKENI, per germline. Complete variable domain (other parts from reference TRBV18 and TRBJ2-7): NAGVMQNPRHLVRRRGQEARLRCSPMKGHSHVYWYRQLPEEGLKFMVYLQKENIIDESGMPKERFSAEFPKEGPSILRIQQVVRGDSAAYFCASSPLSYEQYFGPGTRLTVT.

J is TRBJ2-7 and V is TRBV6-1; 7 positions match TRBD1. V lost 7 bases, J lost 1 base, and 1 base stayed unmatched. The CDR3 runs to 12 residues. CDR1 and CDR2 (germline): MNHNS, SASEGT. The DNA of the CDR3 is TGTGCCAGCAAGGGGGCTTCCTACGAGCAGTACTTC. Translated, it gives CASKGASYEQYF.

The CDR3 DNA follows: TGTGCCACCCGACAGCCGTTCTCTGGAAACACCATATATTTT. Protein product: CATRQPFSGNTIYF. The genes are TRBV6-6 and TRBJ1-3; D is possibly TRBD1 (5 bases). CDR1 and CDR2 from the germline V gene are MNHNY and SVGAGI (reference sequence). CDR3 length: 14 amino acids. V lost 10 bases to trimming and J lost 0 bases, with 13 bases between them.

The gene calls are TRBV4-3 and TRBJ1-6, with D hard to call. This CDR3 is built from 15 residues. In germline, CDR1 is LGHNA, CDR2 YSLEER. The ends were cut back, 2 bases at V and 10 bases at J, with 15 bases in the middle. CDR3 protein: CASSQMGGRGSPLHF. The CDR3 DNA follows: TGCGCCAGCAGCCAAATGGGAGGGCGAGGGTCACCCCTCCACTTT.

The V call is TRBV7-3, the J call TRBJ2-7; the D gene is possibly TRBD1 (6 bases). This CDR3 has 13 amino acids. Trimming took 5 bases from V and 3 from J, leaving 11 bases between them. Germline V CDR1 and CDR2: SGHTA, FQGTGA. The CDR3 nucleotides read TGTGCCAGCAGCACAGGGAAGGGCTACGAGCAGTACTTC. As protein: CASSTGKGYEQYF. Complete variable domain (other parts from reference TRBV7-3 and TRBJ2-7): GAGVSQTPSNKVTEKGKYVELRCDPISGHTALYWYRQSLGQGPEFLIYFQGTGAADDSGLPNDRFFAVRPEGSVSTLKIQRTERGDSAVYLCASSTGKGYEQYFGPGTRLTVT.

This clone was seen a few times. The rearrangement links TRBV9 to TRBJ1-6; D is ambiguous. This CDR3 region has 15 residues. Trimming took off 6 bases at V and 7 bases at J, with 17 bases between the two ends. CDR1 is SGDLS and CDR2 is YYNGEE in the germline V gene. In DNA form, the CDR3 reads TGTGCCAGCACCCCCCGTCCCAACGGGAATTCACCCCTCCACTTT. Translated, it gives CASTPRPNGNSPLHF.

This clone was seen a handful of times. V usage is TRBV7-3 and J usage is TRBJ1-1; D possibly corresponds to TRBD1 (5 bases). CDR1 is SGHTA and CDR2 is FQGTGA in the germline V gene. The CDR3 loop spans 13 amino acids. V was cut by 2 bases and J by 4 bases, with 8 bases left in between. The CDR3: CASSLQGGTEAFF. CDR3 in DNA: TGTGCCAGCAGCTTACAGGGCGGCACTGAAGCTTTCTTT.

There are a few counts of this clone. V is TRBV7-2 and J is TRBJ1-5; no clear D gene. The germline CDR1 and CDR2 sequences are SGHTA and FQGNSA. Trimming shortened V by 7 bases and J by 1 base, and 14 bases separated the two germline ends. The CDR3 consists of 15 residues. CDR3 DNA sequence: TGTGCCAGCACCCTGGACGGACTAAGCAATCAGCCCCAGCATTTT. This encodes CASTLDGLSNQPQHF.

The chain joins TRBV4-2 to TRBJ2-7; D call uncertain. This CDR3 is built from 12 residues. V was clipped by 5 bases and J by 3 bases, with 8 bases between them. The V gene's germline CDR1 is LGHNA and CDR2 YNFKEQ. CDR3 protein: CASSFENYEQYF. The DNA of the CDR3 is TGTGCCAGCAGCTTTGAGAACTACGAGCAGTACTTC.

The V and J genes are TRBV5-1 and TRBJ2-3, with D hard to call. Germline V gives CDR1 SGHRS, CDR2 YFSETQ. The CDR3 loop spans 13 amino acids. The V end lost 2 bases, the J end lost 1 base, and 5 bases lay between the germline ends. CDR3 loop: CASSFPGTDTQYF. The CDR3 DNA follows: TGCGCCAGCAGCTTTCCAGGCACAGATACGCAGTATTTT.

The chain carries TRBV6-5 and TRBJ1-2; D remains ambiguous. The CDR3 is made up of 13 amino acids. Germline CDR1 MNHEY, CDR2 SVGAGI. Trimming pared 7 bases from V and 7 bases from J, leaving 16 bases between. CDR3 DNA: TGTGCCAGCAACCCCCGGGGAGCCGGTGGCTACACCTTC. Translating it yields CASNPRGAGGYTF.

The rearrangement links TRBV6-6 to TRBJ1-1, with D hard to call. The CDR3 is made up of 13 amino acids. Germline V gene sequence: CDR1 MNHNY, CDR2 SVGAGI (reference sequence). The V and J ends lost 7 bases and 11 bases respectively, with 20 bases between them. The CDR3 loop is CASTLRTGVWAFF. Here the CDR3 DNA reads TGTGCCAGCACCCTCCGGACCGGGGTCTGGGCTTTCTTT.

This clone was found once. The rearrangement uses TRBV29-1 and TRBJ2-2, with TRBD1 matching 7 bases. Germline lookup yields CDR1 SQVTM and CDR2 ANQGSEA. The J segment lost 2 bases and the V segment lost 1 base, leaving 4 bases of the junction unmatched. This CDR3 region has 15 residues. The CDR3 region has the DNA TGCAGCGTTGAAGTTGGGACAGTTAACACCGGGGAGCTGTTTTTT. Amino acids: CSVEVGTVNTGELFF.

The chain is built from TRBV14 and TRBJ2-1; D might be TRBD2 (5 bases). This CDR3 has 16 amino acids. Trimming cost V 3 bases and J 0 bases, with 12 bases left between them. Germline assignment: CDR1 SGHDN and CDR2 FVKESK. DNA for the CDR3: TGTGCCAGCAGCCACGGCGGGTGGAGCTCCTACAATGAGCAGTTCTTC. Its protein is CASSHGGWSSYNEQFF. The entire variable domain, with the rest obtained from reference TRBV14 and TRBJ2-1, is as follows: EAGVTQFPSHSVIEKGQTVTLRCDPISGHDNLYWYRRVMGKEIKFLLHFVKESKQDESGMPNNRFLAERTGGTYSTLKVQPAELEDSGVYFCASSHGGWSSYNEQFFGPGTRLTVL.

The chain carries TRBV4-3 and TRBJ2-2; the D gene is possibly TRBD2 (6 bases). The V gene lost 0 bases and the J gene lost 2 bases, with 16 bases spanning the gap. The CDR3 spans 18 residues. The V gene's germline CDR1 is LGHNA and CDR2 YSLEER. The chain's CDR3 is CASSQEGLSSANTGELFF. In nucleotides, the CDR3 is TGCGCCAGCAGCCAAGAGGGCCTCTCTAGCGCAAACACCGGGGAGCTGTTTTTT.

The chain employs TRBV15 and TRBJ2-7; 9 nucleotides align to TRBD1. Germline CDR1 and CDR2: LNHNV and YYDKDF (reference sequence). The CDR3 runs 14 residues. V lost 1 base to trimming and J lost 6 bases; unmatched junction nucleotides: 4. Written as DNA, the CDR3 is TGTGCCACCAGCAGAGGCAGGACAGGGGCCGAGCAGTACTTC. Protein sequence: CATSRGRTGAEQYF.

This chain links TRBV7-2 with TRBJ1-6; TRBD1 agrees at 8 bases. V gave up 7 bases and J gave up 6 bases; unmatched junction bases: 8. The CDR3 extends over 15 amino acids. Germline loops: CDR1 SGHTA, CDR2 FQGNSA. CDR3 region: CASTLLGQGNSPLHF. CDR3 sequence (DNA): TGTGCCAGCACTTTGCTTGGACAGGGTAATTCACCCCTCCACTTT.

The V call is TRBV5-8, the J call TRBJ1-1; D call uncertain. CDR3 length: 14 amino acids. Germline V gives CDR1 SGHTS, CDR2 YDEGEE. The V end was cut by 0 bases, the J end by 6 bases, with 12 bases between. The CDR3 spells CASSLAWRGAEAFF. Written as DNA, the CDR3 is TGTGCCAGCAGCTTGGCCTGGCGTGGTGCTGAAGCTTTCTTT.

This chain links TRBV28 with TRBJ2-1; D is unresolved. Germline assignment: CDR1 MDHEN and CDR2 SYDVKM. This CDR3 comprises 14 residues. With 6 bases removed from V and 0 bases from J, the gap between germline ends came to 9 bases. CDR3 region: CASREQSSYNEQFF. The DNA for the CDR3 is TGTGCCAGCAGAGAACAGAGCTCCTACAATGAGCAGTTCTTC.

This clone is labeled medium-sized. V usage is TRBV7-9 and J usage is TRBJ1-1; 7 nucleotides line up with TRBD1. This CDR3 spans 13 amino acids. With V trimmed by 5 bases and J by 3 bases, 3 bases remained unmatched. Germline assignment: CDR1 SEHNR and CDR2 FQNEAQ (reference sequence). CDR3 residues: CASSRDRDTEAFF. CDR3 DNA: TGTGCCAGCAGCCGGGACAGAGACACTGAAGCTTTCTTT.

In its sample, this clone was seen once. This rearrangement joins TRBV5-4 to TRBJ1-1, with 8 bases matching TRBD1. The V gene's germline CDR1 is SGHNT and CDR2 YYREEE (reference sequence). V gave up 0 bases and J gave up 1 base; unmatched junction bases: 5. CDR3 length equals 16 residues. CDR3 protein: CASSLGGDRWNTEAFF. CDR3 sequence (DNA): TGTGCCAGCAGCTTGGGAGGGGACAGGTGGAACACTGAAGCTTTCTTT. Full variable domain (missing parts from reference TRBV5-4 and TRBJ1-1): ETGVTQSPTHLIKTRGQQVTLRCSSQSGHNTVSWYQQALGQGPQFIFQYYREEENGRGNFPPRFSGLQFPNYSSELNVNALELDDSALYLCASSLGGDRWNTEAFFGQGTRLTVV.

This chain joins TRBV4-1 and TRBJ2-7; a weak D match, TRBD1 (6 bases). The CDR3 totals 15 residues. Germline loops: CDR1 MGHRA, CDR2 YSYEKL. V gave up 2 bases and J gave up 4 bases, with 15 bases separating them. CDR3 loop: CASSQYRGFVYEQYF. The CDR3 coding sequence is TGCGCCAGCAGCCAATATAGGGGGTTTGTGTACGAGCAGTACTTC.

This sequence joins TRBV6-6 and TRBJ1-5; D possibly corresponds to TRBD1 (5 bases). The CDR3 extends over 16 amino acids. V was trimmed by 2 bases and J by 6 bases, leaving 17 bases between them. Germline values: CDR1 MNHNY, CDR2 SVGAGI (reference sequence). The CDR3 loop reads CASSYMGQGGSQPQHF. The CDR3 DNA sequence: TGTGCCAGCAGTTACATGGGGCAGGGTGGTTCTCAGCCCCAGCATTTT.